The 6 T cell receptor beta chains presented below share a single source sample, sequenced in a study of spatial heterogeneity in lung cancer. TCRdb called the 5' RACE reads again in MiXCR, with one record for every CDR3 protein. The sample consists of more than 7,000 distinct CDR3 sequences, 6.5% to 9.5% of them appearing once. Documented time point: sample taken at primary tumor resection. The antigens for these receptors are not known. Findings and limits, study-wide: Mutation counts in tumors were tracked by counts of expanded intratumoral alpha and beta TCRs.

The source was lung tumor tissue, collected at surgery. Receptors originate from a male donor with early-stage non-small cell lung cancer.

Of note for this clonotype: A much larger clone differs from this one at a single base, so this may be a read error. The conserved phenylalanine or tryptophan is not found at the CDR3 terminus, so this likely reflects a read error. V usage is TRBV20-1 and J usage is TRBJ2-5; D may be TRBD2 (5 bases). Germline-derived CDR1 and CDR2 are DFQATT and SNEGSKA (reference sequence). There are 17 residues in the CDR3. V was cut by 1 base and J by 1 base, with 19 bases left in between. The CDR3 loop is CSARALTGNLVQETQYY. CDR3 coding DNA: TGCAGTGCTAGAGCTTTAACCGGGAATCTTGTCCAAGAGACCCAGTACTAC.

This clonotype was seen many times. The CDR3 region is CASSSRGGLAGAYEQYF. The CDR3, as DNA: TGTGCCAGCAGTTCCCGGGGGGGGCTAGCGGGGGCCTACGAGCAGTACTTC. The chain couples TRBV12-3 or TRBV12-4 to TRBJ2-7; 10 nucleotides align to TRBD2. This CDR3 has 17 amino acids. V trimming: 4 bases; J trimming: 2 bases; junction bases outside the gene matches: 11.

Judged by abundance, this clonotype is medium-sized. The genes are TRBV28 and TRBJ2-5; D is unresolved. The length of the CDR3 is 13 residues. Trimming left V 10 bases short and J 5 bases short, with 17 bases between. Germline CDR1 reads MDHEN; CDR2 reads SYDVKM. CDR3 region: CAINKFRRETQYF. In nucleotides, the CDR3 is TGTGCCATCAATAAGTTCAGGCGCGAGACCCAGTACTTC.

This clonotype was counted only a few times. The chain combines TRBV15 with TRBJ2-1, with a weak D call TRBD2 (6 bases). From germline, CDR1 is LNHNV and CDR2 YYDKDF (reference sequence). Trimming took off 0 bases at V and 9 bases at J, with 21 bases between the two ends. This CDR3 has 17 residues. The CDR3 region is CATSRDRGSGSDSEQFF. The CDR3 region has the DNA TGTGCCACCAGCAGAGATAGGGGTAGCGGATCCGACAGTGAGCAGTTCTTC. Combining the CDR3 with reference TRBV15 and TRBJ2-1 gives the whole variable domain DAMVIQNPRYQVTQFGKPVTLSCSQTLNHNVMYWYQQKSSQAPKLLFHYYDKDFNNEADTPDNFQSRRPNTSFCFLDIRSPGLGDTAMYLCATSRDRGSGSDSEQFFGPGTRLTVL.

This clonotype has a count of ten or more. The J gene is TRBJ1-6, the V gene TRBV20-1; 8 bases agree with TRBD1. Germline V lookup: CDR1 DFQATT, CDR2 SNEGSKA (reference sequence). This CDR3 is built from 18 residues. The J segment lost 4 bases and the V segment lost 0 bases, leaving 11 bases of the junction unmatched. CDR3: CSAREPQGANIYNSPLHF. The CDR3 nucleotides are TGCAGTGCTAGAGAACCGCAGGGGGCCAATATTTATAATTCACCCCTCCACTTT.

This clonotype was observed at least ten times. The chain's CDR3 is CASRRTSGDHPDTQYF. The CDR3, as DNA: TGTGCCAGCAGGCGGACTAGCGGGGACCACCCAGATACGCAGTATTTT. The V gene is TRBV7-2, the J gene TRBJ2-3; 12 nucleotides align to TRBD2. This CDR3 is 16 amino acids long. J gave up 4 bases and V 6 bases, and 8 bases lay outside the gene matches. Germline CDR1 is SGHTA and CDR2 is FQGNSA.